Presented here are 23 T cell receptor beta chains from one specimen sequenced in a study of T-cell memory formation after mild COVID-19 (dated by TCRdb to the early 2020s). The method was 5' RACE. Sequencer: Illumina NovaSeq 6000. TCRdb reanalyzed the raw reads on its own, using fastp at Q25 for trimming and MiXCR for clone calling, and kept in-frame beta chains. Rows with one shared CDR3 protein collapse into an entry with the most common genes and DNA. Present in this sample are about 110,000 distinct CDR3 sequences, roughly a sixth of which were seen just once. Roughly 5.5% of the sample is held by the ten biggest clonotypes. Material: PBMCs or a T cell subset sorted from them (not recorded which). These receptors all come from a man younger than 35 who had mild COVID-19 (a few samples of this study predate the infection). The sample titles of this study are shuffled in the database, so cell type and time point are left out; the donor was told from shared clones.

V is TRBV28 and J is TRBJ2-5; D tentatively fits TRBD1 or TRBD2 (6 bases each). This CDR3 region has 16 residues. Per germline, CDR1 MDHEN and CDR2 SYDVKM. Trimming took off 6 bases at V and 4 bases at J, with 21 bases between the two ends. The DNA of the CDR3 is TGTGCCAGCAGACGTGGCCGGGGGCTCTGGGGAGAGACCCAGTACTTC. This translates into CASRRGRGLWGETQYF.

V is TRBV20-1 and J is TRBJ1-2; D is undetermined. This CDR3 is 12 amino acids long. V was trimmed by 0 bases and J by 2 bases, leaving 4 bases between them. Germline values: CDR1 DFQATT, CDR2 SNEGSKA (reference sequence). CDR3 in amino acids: CSAREGNYGYTF. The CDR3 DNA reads TGCAGTGCTAGAGAGGGAAACTATGGCTACACCTTC.

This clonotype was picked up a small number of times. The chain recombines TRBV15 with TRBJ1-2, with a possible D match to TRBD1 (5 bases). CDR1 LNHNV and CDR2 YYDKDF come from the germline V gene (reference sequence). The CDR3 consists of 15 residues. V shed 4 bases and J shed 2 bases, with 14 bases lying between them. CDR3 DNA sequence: TGTGCCACCAGCACTCAGGGAGAGGCAAACTATGGCTACACCTTC. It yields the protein CATSTQGEANYGYTF.

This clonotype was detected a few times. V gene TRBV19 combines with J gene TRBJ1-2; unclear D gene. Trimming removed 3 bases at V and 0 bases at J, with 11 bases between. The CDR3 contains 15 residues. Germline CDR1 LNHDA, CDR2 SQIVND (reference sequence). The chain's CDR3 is CASSIGPRANYGYTF. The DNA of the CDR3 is TGTGCCAGTAGTATCGGACCGAGAGCTAACTATGGCTACACCTTC.

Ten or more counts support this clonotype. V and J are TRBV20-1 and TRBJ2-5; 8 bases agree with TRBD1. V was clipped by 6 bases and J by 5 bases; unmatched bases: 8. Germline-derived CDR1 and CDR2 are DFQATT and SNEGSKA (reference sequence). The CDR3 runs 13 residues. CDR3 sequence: CSASDRALETQYF. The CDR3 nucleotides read TGCAGTGCATCGGACAGGGCATTGGAGACCCAGTACTTC.

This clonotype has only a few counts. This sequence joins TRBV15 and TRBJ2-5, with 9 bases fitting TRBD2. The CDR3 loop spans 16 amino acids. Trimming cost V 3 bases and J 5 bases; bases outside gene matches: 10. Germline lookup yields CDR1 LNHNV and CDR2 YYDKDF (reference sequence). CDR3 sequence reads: CATSRAGTSRGETQYF. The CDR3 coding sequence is TGTGCCACCAGCAGGGCCGGGACTAGCCGGGGGGAGACCCAGTACTTC.

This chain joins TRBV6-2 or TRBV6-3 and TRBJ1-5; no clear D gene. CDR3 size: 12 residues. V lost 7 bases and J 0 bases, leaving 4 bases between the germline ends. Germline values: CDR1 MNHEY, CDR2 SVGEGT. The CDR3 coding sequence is TGTGCCAGCACGGATAGCAATCAGCCCCAGCATTTT. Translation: CASTDSNQPQHF.

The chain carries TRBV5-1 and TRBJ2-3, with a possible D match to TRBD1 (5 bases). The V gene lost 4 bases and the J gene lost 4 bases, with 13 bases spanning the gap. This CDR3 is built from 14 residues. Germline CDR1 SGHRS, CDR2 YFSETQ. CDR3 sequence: CASSTHLGPDTQYF. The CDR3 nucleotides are TGCGCCAGCAGCACGCATCTGGGGCCAGATACGCAGTATTTT.

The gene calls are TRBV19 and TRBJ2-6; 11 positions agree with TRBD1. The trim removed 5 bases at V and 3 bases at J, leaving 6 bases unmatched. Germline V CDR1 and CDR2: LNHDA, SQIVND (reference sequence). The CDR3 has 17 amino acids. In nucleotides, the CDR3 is TGTGCCAGTAGTGGACAGGGGGCTATGTATGGGGCCAACGTCCTGACTTTC. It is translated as CASSGQGAMYGANVLTF.

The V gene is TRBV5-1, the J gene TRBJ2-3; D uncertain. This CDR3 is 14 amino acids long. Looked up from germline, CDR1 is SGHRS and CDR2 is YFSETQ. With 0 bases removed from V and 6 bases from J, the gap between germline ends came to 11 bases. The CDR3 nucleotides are TGCGCCAGCAGCTTGGCGTCGATCGCGGATACGCAGTATTTT. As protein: CASSLASIADTQYF.

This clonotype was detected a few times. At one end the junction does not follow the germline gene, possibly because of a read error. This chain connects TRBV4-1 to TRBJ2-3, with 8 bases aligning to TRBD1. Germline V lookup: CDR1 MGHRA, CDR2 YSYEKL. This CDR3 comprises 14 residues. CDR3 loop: CASSQRPDKDRAFF. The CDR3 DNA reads TGCGCCAGCAGCCAAAGACCAGATAAGGACAGGGCCTTCTTT.

CDR3 DNA sequence: TGTGCCAGCTCACCAGTGGGACCCCCCATCACAGATACGCAGTATTTT. Its translation is CASSPVGPPITDTQYF. This sequence joins TRBV18 and TRBJ2-3, with D perhaps assigned TRBD1 or TRBD2 (5 bases each). The CDR3 length is 16 residues. Germline lookup yields CDR1 KGHSH and CDR2 LQKENI. Trimming stripped 2 bases from V and 2 bases from J, with 14 bases between. The full variable domain, in which reference TRBV18 and TRBJ2-3 provide the parts outside the CDR3, is NAGVMQNPRHLVRRRGQEARLRCSPMKGHSHVYWYRQLPEEGLKFMVYLQKENIIDESGMPKERFSAEFPKEGPSILRIQQVVRGDSAAYFCASSPVGPPITDTQYFGPGTRLTVL.

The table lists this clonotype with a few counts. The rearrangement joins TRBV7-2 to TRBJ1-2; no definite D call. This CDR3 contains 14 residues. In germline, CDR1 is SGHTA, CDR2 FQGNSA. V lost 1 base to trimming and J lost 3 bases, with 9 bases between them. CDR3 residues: CASSLGRGDYGYTF. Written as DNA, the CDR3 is TGTGCCAGCAGCTTAGGGCGGGGAGACTATGGCTACACCTTC.

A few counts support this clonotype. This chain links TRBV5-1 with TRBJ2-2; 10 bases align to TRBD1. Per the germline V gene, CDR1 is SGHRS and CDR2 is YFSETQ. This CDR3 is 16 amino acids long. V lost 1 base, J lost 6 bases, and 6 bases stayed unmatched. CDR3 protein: CASSLTPGQGPGELFF. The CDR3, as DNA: TGCGCCAGCAGCTTGACACCGGGACAGGGGCCCGGGGAGCTGTTTTTT. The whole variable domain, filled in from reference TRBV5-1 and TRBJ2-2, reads KAGVTQTPRYLIKTRGQQVTLSCSPISGHRSVSWYQQTPGQGLQFLFEYFSETQRNKGNFPGRFSGRQFSNSRSEMNVSTLELGDSALYLCASSLTPGQGPGELFFGEGSRLTVL.

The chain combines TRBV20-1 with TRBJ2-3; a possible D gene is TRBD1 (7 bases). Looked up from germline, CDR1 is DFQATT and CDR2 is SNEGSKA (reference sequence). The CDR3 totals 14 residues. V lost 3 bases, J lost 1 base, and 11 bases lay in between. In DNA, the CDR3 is TGCAGTGCTAGCAGGGGGGCGCGCACAGATACGCAGTATTTT. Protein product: CSASRGARTDTQYF.

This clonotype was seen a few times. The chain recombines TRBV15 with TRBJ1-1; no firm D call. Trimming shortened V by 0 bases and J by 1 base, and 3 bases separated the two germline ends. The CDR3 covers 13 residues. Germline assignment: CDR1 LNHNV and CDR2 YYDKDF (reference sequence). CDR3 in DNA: TGTGCCACCAGCAGAGATCAGAACACTGAAGCTTTCTTT. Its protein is CATSRDQNTEAFF. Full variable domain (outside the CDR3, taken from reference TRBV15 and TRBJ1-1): DAMVIQNPRYQVTQFGKPVTLSCSQTLNHNVMYWYQQKSSQAPKLLFHYYDKDFNNEADTPDNFQSRRPNTSFCFLDIRSPGLGDTAMYLCATSRDQNTEAFFGQGTRLTVV.

The CDR3 reads CATGTGEADTQYF. CDR3 bases: TGTGCCACCGGAACAGGGGAAGCAGATACGCAGTATTTT. This chain joins TRBV10-3 and TRBJ2-3; 7 bases align to TRBD1. After removal of 10 bases from V and 4 bases from J, the junction contained 8 bases not matched to a gene. The CDR3 runs to 13 residues. CDR1 ENHRY and CDR2 SYGVKD come from the germline V gene.

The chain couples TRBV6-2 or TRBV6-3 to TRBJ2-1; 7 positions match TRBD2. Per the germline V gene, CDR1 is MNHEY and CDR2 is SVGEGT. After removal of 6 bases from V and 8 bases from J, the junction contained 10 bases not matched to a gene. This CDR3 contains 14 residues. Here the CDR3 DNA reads TGTGCCAGCAGAACTCCGGGGGGAGGCCATGAGCAGTTCTTC. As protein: CASRTPGGGHEQFF.

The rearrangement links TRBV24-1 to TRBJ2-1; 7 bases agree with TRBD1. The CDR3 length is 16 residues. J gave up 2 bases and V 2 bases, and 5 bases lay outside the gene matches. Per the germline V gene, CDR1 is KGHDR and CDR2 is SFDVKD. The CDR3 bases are TGTGCCACCAGTGATTACGAGACAGGGCCCTACAATGAGCAGTTCTTC. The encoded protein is CATSDYETGPYNEQFF.

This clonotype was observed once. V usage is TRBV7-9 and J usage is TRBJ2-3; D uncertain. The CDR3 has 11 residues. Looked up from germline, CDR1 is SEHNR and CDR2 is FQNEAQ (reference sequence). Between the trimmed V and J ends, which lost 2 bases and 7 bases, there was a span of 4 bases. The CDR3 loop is CASSLSNTQYF. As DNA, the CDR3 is TGTGCCAGCAGCTTAAGCAATACGCAGTATTTT.

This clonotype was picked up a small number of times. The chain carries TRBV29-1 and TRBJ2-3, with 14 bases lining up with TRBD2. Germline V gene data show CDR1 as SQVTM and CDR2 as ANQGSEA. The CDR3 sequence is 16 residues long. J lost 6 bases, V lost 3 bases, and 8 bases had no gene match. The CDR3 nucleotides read TGCAGCGTTGATATGACTAGCGGGGGGGCAGGGGATACGCAGTATTTT. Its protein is CSVDMTSGGAGDTQYF.

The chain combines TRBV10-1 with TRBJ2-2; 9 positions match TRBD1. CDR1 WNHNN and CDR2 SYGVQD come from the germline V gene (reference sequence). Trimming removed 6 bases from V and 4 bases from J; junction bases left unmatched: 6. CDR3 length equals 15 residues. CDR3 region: CASSRDRAPTGELFF. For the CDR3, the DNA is TGCGCCAGCAGCCGGGACAGGGCCCCCACCGGGGAGCTGTTTTTT.

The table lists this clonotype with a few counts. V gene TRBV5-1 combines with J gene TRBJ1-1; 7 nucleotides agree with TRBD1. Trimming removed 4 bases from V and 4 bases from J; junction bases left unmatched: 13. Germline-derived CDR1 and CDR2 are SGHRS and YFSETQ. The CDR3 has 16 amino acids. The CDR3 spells CASSRSQGLVSTEAFF. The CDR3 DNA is TGCGCCAGCAGCCGGTCACAGGGGTTAGTGAGCACTGAAGCTTTCTTT.